This entry lists 5 T cell receptor beta chains sequenced from one sample in a study of CD8 T cells in Susac syndrome. Random hexamers served to reverse transcribe roughly 0.45 to 1 ug RNA. MiXCR, run by TCRdb on the immunoSEQ multiplex PCR reads, gives a single entry per CDR3 protein. The sample consists of about 200,000 distinct CDR3 sequences, about 95% of them appearing once. Input material: CD4+ T cells from PBMCs. These receptors were taken from a human donor with multiple sclerosis.

This chain connects TRBV29-1 to TRBJ1-2; weak D call: TRBD1 (6 bases). This CDR3 has 12 residues. The ends were cut back, 4 bases at V and 4 bases at J, with 10 bases in the middle. Germline loops: CDR1 SQVTM, CDR2 ANQGSEA. The CDR3 loop reads CSVADRIYGYTF. Written as DNA, the CDR3 is TGCAGCGTTGCCGACAGGATCTATGGCTACACCTTC.

The gene calls are TRBV12-3 or TRBV12-4 and TRBJ1-5, with a tentative D call TRBD1 (5 bases). The CDR3 runs 15 residues. The ends were cut back, 4 bases at V and 1 base at J, with 11 bases in the middle. The CDR3 protein is CASSSIGVSNQPQHF. DNA for the CDR3: TGTGCCAGCAGTTCTATAGGGGTGAGCAATCAGCCCCAGCATTTT.

The genes are TRBV20-1 and TRBJ2-3, with D unresolved. Trimming took off 6 bases at V and 1 base at J, with 14 bases between the two ends. From germline, CDR1 is DFQATT and CDR2 SNEGSKA (reference sequence). The CDR3 totals 14 residues. The CDR3 reads CSATLPTGTDTQYF. The CDR3 DNA reads TGCAGTGCCACACTCCCGACGGGCACAGATACGCAGTATTTT.

This chain joins TRBV29-1 and TRBJ2-1; 7 nucleotides agree with TRBD2. V trimming: 6 bases; J trimming: 10 bases; junction bases outside the gene matches: 6. CDR3 size: 11 residues. The germline V gene has CDR1 SQVTM and CDR2 ANQGSEA. CDR3 sequence: CSVGGVGEQFF. CDR3 in DNA: TGCAGCGTGGGAGGGGTAGGCGAGCAGTTCTTC.

The chain carries TRBV5-1 and TRBJ2-4; D ambiguous. The CDR3 spans 16 residues. V was shortened by 0 bases and J by 3 bases, with 13 bases between the two germline ends. Germline V CDR1 and CDR2: SGHRS, YFSETQ. This CDR3 is CASSLVSSPGKNIQYF. The CDR3 DNA follows: TGCGCCAGCAGCTTGGTTTCCTCCCCCGGCAAAAACATTCAGTACTTC.